This entry describes one TCR beta chain. The data were obtained in a study of blood T cell repertoires in COVID-19. V lost 4 bases and J lost 8, with 11 bases in between. The CDR3 runs 12 residues. The data were produced by immunoSEQ multiplex PCR, yet TCRdb's version contains in-frame clones alone and is incomplete. The sample includes some 80,000 clones, roughly 85% of them seen just once. The V call is TRBV12-3 or TRBV12-4, the J call TRBJ1-2; no reliable D call. This receptor was taken from a woman aged 70-85 years with acute or convalescent COVID-19. Sequenced sample: peripheral blood. Written as DNA, the CDR3 is TGTGCCAGCAGTTCATGGCCGGAGGGCTACACCTTC. Amino acids: CASSSWPEGYTF.